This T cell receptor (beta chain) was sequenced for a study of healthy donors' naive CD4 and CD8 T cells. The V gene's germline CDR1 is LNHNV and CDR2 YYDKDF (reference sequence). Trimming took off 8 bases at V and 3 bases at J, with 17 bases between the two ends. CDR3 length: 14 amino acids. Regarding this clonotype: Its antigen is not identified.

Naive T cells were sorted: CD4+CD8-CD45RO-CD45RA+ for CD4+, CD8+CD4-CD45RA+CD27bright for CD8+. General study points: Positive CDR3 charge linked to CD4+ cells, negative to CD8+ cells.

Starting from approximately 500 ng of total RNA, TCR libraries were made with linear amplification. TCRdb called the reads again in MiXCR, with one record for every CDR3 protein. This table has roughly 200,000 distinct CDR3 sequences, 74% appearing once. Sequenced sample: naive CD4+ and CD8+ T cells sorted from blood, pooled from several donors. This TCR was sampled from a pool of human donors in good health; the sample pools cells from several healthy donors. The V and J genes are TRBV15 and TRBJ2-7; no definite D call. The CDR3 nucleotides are TGTGCCACCCGGGCGCAAGGTTCCGACTACGAGCAGTACTTC. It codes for CATRAQGSDYEQYF.